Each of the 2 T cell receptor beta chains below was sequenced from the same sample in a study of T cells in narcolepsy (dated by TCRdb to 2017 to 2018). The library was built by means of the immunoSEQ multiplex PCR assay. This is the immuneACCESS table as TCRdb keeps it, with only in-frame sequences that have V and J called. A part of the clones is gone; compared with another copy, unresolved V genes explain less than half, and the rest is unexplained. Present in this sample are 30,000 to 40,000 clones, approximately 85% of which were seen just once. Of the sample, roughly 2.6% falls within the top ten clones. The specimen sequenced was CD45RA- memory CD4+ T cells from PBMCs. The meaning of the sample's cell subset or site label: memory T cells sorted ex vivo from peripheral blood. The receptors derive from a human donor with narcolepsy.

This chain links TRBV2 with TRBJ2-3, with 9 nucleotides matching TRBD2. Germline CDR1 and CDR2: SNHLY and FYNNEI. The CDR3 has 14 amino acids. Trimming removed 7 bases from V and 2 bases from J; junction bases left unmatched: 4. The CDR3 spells CASKSGGITDTQYF. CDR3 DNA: TGTGCCAGCAAAAGCGGGGGGATCACAGATACGCAGTATTTT.

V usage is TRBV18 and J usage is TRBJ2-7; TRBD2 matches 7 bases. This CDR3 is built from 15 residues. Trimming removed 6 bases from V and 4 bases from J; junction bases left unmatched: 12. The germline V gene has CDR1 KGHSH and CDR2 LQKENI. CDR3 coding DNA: TGTGCCAGCTCGCCCGGGAGCGGGATAGTATACGAGCAGTACTTC. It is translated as CASSPGSGIVYEQYF.